The 24 T cell receptor beta chains below come from one sample, sequenced in a study of cytomegalovirus exposure and HLA in healthy donors. Libraries were prepared by immunoSEQ multiplex PCR; TCRdb keeps only in-frame clonotypes and omits some of them. This table has about 220,000 clones, around 80% appearing once. The material sequenced was PBMCs. The receptors were sampled from a woman aged 25-40 years in good health and CMV-seropositive.

A single count supports this clone. The gene calls are TRBV5-5 and TRBJ1-5; D is ambiguous. Trimming took 4 bases from V and 6 from J, leaving 20 bases between them. Germline lookup yields CDR1 SGHKS and CDR2 YYEKEE (reference sequence). The CDR3 runs to 16 residues. The CDR3 protein is CASSPTDWAASQPQHF. In nucleotides, the CDR3 is TGTGCCAGCAGCCCTACTGACTGGGCAGCTAGTCAGCCCCAGCATTTT.

The rearrangement joins TRBV6-5 to TRBJ2-7; D might be TRBD1 (6 bases). V lost 8 bases to trimming and J lost 6 bases, with 11 bases between them. This CDR3 contains 11 residues. Germline V lookup: CDR1 MNHEY, CDR2 SVGAGI. As DNA, the CDR3 is TGTGCCAGCGGGGGCTTGGTCGAGCAGTACTTC. Translation: CASGGLVEQYF.

This sequence joins TRBV30 and TRBJ2-1; D possibly corresponds to TRBD1 (5 bases). Germline values: CDR1 GTSNPN, CDR2 SVGIG (reference sequence). The germline V and J ends were trimmed by 0 bases and 9 bases, with 9 bases remaining between them. This CDR3 comprises 12 residues. Here the CDR3 reads CAWSVSRGEQFF. The CDR3 region has the DNA TGTGCCTGGAGTGTATCAAGGGGTGAGCAGTTCTTC.

CDR3 amino acids: CASRYRDRVDYEQYF. CDR3 nucleotides: TGTGCCAGCAGATACCGGGACAGGGTAGACTACGAGCAGTACTTC. The chain recombines TRBV6-5 with TRBJ2-7; 9 bases are shared with TRBD1. This CDR3 spans 15 amino acids. V lost 6 bases to trimming and J lost 3 bases; unmatched junction nucleotides: 9. Germline lookup yields CDR1 MNHEY and CDR2 SVGAGI.

The chain has TRBV27 and TRBJ2-7; 10 nucleotides line up with TRBD2. Trimming cost V 10 bases and J 1 base; bases outside gene matches: 4. The germline gives CDR1 MNHEY, CDR2 SMNVEV (reference sequence). The CDR3 runs to 13 residues. CDR3 nucleotides: TGTGCCACCGCACTAGCGGGGTCCTACGAGCAGTACTTC. Its protein is CATALAGSYEQYF.

V is TRBV7-9 and J is TRBJ1-1; D not certain. The CDR3 has 15 amino acids. Germline loops: CDR1 SEHNR, CDR2 FQNEAQ (reference sequence). V lost 1 base to trimming and J lost 5 bases, with 14 bases between them. The DNA of the CDR3 is TGTGCCAGCAGCTTAGGGGTGGGTGTTACAACTGAAGCTTTCTTT. Its translation is CASSLGVGVTTEAFF.

The chain links TRBV15 to TRBJ1-1; no reliable D call. Germline lookup yields CDR1 LNHNV and CDR2 YYDKDF (reference sequence). This CDR3 comprises 13 residues. V shed 1 base and J shed 1 base, with 4 bases lying between them. The DNA for the CDR3 is TGTGCCACCAGCAGAGTGGGGAACACTGAAGCTTTCTTT. It yields the protein CATSRVGNTEAFF.

A word on this clone: At the DNA level, this CDR3 is encoded by other sequences in the same sample as well. V usage is TRBV5-1 and J usage is TRBJ2-7, with no clear D. The CDR3 is 12 amino acids. Looked up from germline, CDR1 is SGHRS and CDR2 is YFSETQ. The germline V and J ends were trimmed by 2 bases and 7 bases, with 10 bases remaining between them. CDR3 sequence: CASSLTTREQYF. CDR3 coding DNA: TGCGCCAGCAGCTTAACCACGCGAGAGCAGTACTTC.

The chain is built from TRBV6-5 and TRBJ1-5; a possible D gene is TRBD1 (5 bases). The CDR3 consists of 15 residues. V lost 6 bases and J 2 bases, leaving 14 bases between the germline ends. CDR1 is MNHEY and CDR2 is SVGAGI in the germline V gene. In DNA, the CDR3 is TGTGCCAGCAGAGGGACTCCTTTTGGCAATCAGCCCCAGCATTTT. It is translated as CASRGTPFGNQPQHF.

This rearrangement joins TRBV27 to TRBJ1-1; D is ambiguous. Germline values: CDR1 MNHEY, CDR2 SMNVEV (reference sequence). The V end was cut by 3 bases, the J end by 5 bases, with 10 bases between. This CDR3 is built from 13 residues. The CDR3 region has the DNA TGTGCCAGCAGTTTCGGGCGCATTACTGAAGCTTTCTTT. This translates into CASSFGRITEAFF.

The gene calls are TRBV2 and TRBJ2-2; possibly TRBD2 for D (6 bases). Germline loops: CDR1 SNHLY, CDR2 FYNNEI. The V end lost 5 bases, the J end lost 1 base, and 11 bases lay between the germline ends. The CDR3 extends over 15 amino acids. The CDR3 sequence is CASSWDFQNTGELFF. The CDR3 DNA follows: TGTGCCAGCAGTTGGGACTTTCAGAACACCGGGGAGCTGTTTTTT.

The chain employs TRBV9 and TRBJ1-2; D is ambiguous. Germline lookup yields CDR1 SGDLS and CDR2 YYNGEE. The CDR3 runs 13 residues. Deletions cut 4 bases from V and 1 base from J, with 8 bases between. For the CDR3, the DNA is TGTGCCAGCAGCCTTGAGCATAACTATGGCTACACCTTC. Amino acids: CASSLEHNYGYTF.

This sequence joins TRBV5-1 and TRBJ2-1; TRBD1 agrees at 8 bases. The CDR3 is 16 amino acids. Germline V CDR1 and CDR2: SGHRS, YFSETQ. Trimming at V came to 0 bases and at J to 2 bases, leaving 4 bases not matched to a gene. CDR3 DNA sequence: TGCGCCAGCAGCTTGGTTCAGGGGGCTACCTACAATGAGCAGTTCTTC. Protein sequence: CASSLVQGATYNEQFF.

The V gene is TRBV30, the J gene TRBJ1-4; D remains ambiguous. Germline-derived CDR1 and CDR2 are GTSNPN and SVGIG (reference sequence). CDR3 length equals 14 residues. Trimming shortened V by 3 bases and J by 3 bases, and 11 bases separated the two germline ends. In nucleotides, the CDR3 is TGTGCCTGGAGACTGGACGGTCCTAATGAAAAACTGTTTTTT. Translation gives CAWRLDGPNEKLFF.

This sequence joins TRBV9 and TRBJ2-3; TRBD2 agrees at 9 bases. This CDR3 has 15 amino acids. J was trimmed by 4 bases and V by 3 bases; bases with no gene match: 6. Germline lookup yields CDR1 SGDLS and CDR2 YYNGEE. The CDR3 coding sequence is TGTGCCAGCAGCGGTAGCGGGAGTAGTTCAGATACGCAGTATTTT. Translated: CASSGSGSSSDTQYF.

The J gene is TRBJ2-7, the V gene TRBV10-3, with D tentatively TRBD1 or TRBD2 (5 bases each). CDR1 is ENHRY, CDR2 SYGVKD, per germline. This CDR3 has 14 amino acids. V was shortened by 7 bases and J by 2 bases, with 15 bases between the two germline ends. In DNA, the CDR3 is TGTGCCATCAAACCGGGGCTGGCGGCCTACGAGCAGTACTTC. Residues: CAIKPGLAAYEQYF.

The chain combines TRBV4-2 with TRBJ2-7, with 8 bases lining up with TRBD2. The trim removed 0 bases at V and 9 bases at J, leaving 7 bases unmatched. CDR1 is LGHNA, CDR2 YNFKEQ, per germline. This CDR3 region has 14 residues. The CDR3 DNA is TGTGCCAGCAGCCAAGATTGGCGGGAGGAATTGCAGTACTTC. As protein: CASSQDWREELQYF.

This clone was picked up a small number of times. This sequence joins TRBV7-2 and TRBJ2-5, with D unresolved. V dropped 3 bases and J dropped 1 base, with 6 bases sitting between them. This CDR3 has 13 amino acids. Germline CDR1 is SGHTA and CDR2 is FQGNSA. The CDR3 region is CASSFGFQETQYF. CDR3 in DNA: TGTGCCAGCAGCTTCGGTTTCCAAGAGACCCAGTACTTC.

As regards this clone: At one end, the junction sequence differs from germline, possibly due to a read error. The chain combines TRBV7-7 with TRBJ2-2; TRBD1 might be the D (6 bases). Germline V CDR1 and CDR2: SSHAT, FNYEAQ (reference sequence). This CDR3 has 14 residues. The CDR3 is CASTVGPGEGELFF. The CDR3 nucleotides are TGTGCTAGCACCGTAGGCCCAGGGGAAGGGGAGCTGTTTTTT. Based on the CDR3 plus reference TRBV7-7 and TRBJ2-2, the full variable domain is GAGVSQSPRYKVTKRGQDVTLRCDPISSHATLYWYQQALGQGPEFLTYFNYEAQPDKSGLPSDRFSAERPEGSISTLTIQRTEQRDSAMYRCASTVGPGEGELFFGEGSRLTVL.

The rearrangement joins TRBV27 to TRBJ2-7; D possibly corresponds to TRBD1 (5 bases). Looked up from germline, CDR1 is MNHEY and CDR2 is SMNVEV (reference sequence). The germline V and J ends were trimmed by 3 bases and 3 bases, with 12 bases remaining between them. CDR3 size: 14 residues. As DNA, the CDR3 is TGTGCCAGCAGTTTGAGTCAGGGCGTCTACGAGCAGTACTTC. Translating it yields CASSLSQGVYEQYF.

The chain has TRBV11-2 and TRBJ2-7; TRBD1 matches 8 bases. Per germline, CDR1 SGHAT and CDR2 FQNNGV. This CDR3 has 16 residues. J lost 5 bases, V lost 4 bases, and 13 bases had no gene match. Written as DNA, the CDR3 is TGTGCCAGCAGCTCAAGGGAAGGGACAGGAGGGAACGAGCAGTACTTC. Its protein product is CASSSREGTGGNEQYF.

The CDR3 protein is CSAIENTEAFF. As DNA, the CDR3 is TGCAGTGCTATTGAGAACACTGAAGCTTTCTTT. The chain carries TRBV20-1 and TRBJ1-1; D uncertain. The CDR3 has 11 amino acids. CDR1 and CDR2 (germline): DFQATT, SNEGSKA (reference sequence). V lost 4 bases and J lost 1, with 4 bases in between.

This clone was counted a single time. V gene TRBV18 combines with J gene TRBJ2-1; D tentatively fits TRBD1 or TRBD2 (6 bases each). Germline-derived CDR1 and CDR2 are KGHSH and LQKENI. The CDR3 runs to 16 residues. V dropped 0 bases and J dropped 0 bases, with 9 bases sitting between them. In DNA, the CDR3 is TGTGCCAGCTCACCACCCGGGGGCGGCTCCTACAATGAGCAGTTCTTC. It encodes CASSPPGGGSYNEQFF.

This chain connects TRBV6-1 to TRBJ1-2; D remains unclear. CDR1 MNHNS and CDR2 SASEGT come from the germline V gene. This CDR3 has 14 amino acids. Trimming left V 4 bases short and J 4 bases short, with 13 bases between. The CDR3 region has the DNA TGTGCCAGCAGTGGGGTCGAGGCTATCTATGGCTACACCTTC. It codes for CASSGVEAIYGYTF.